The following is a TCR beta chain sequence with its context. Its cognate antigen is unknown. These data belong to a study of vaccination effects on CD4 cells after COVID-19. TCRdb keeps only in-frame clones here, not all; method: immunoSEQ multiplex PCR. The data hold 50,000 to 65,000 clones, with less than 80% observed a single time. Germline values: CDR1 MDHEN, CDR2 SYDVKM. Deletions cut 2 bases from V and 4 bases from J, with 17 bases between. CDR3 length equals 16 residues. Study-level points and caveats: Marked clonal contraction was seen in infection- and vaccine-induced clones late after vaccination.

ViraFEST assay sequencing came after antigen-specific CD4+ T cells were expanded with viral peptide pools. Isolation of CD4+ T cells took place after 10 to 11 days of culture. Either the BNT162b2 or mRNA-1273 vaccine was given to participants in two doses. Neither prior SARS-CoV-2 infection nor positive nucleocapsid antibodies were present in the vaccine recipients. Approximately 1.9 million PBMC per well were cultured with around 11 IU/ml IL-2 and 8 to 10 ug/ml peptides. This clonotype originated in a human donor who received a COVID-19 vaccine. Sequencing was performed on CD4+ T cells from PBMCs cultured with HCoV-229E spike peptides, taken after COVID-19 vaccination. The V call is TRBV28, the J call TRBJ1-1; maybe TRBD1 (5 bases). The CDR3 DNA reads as TGTGCCAGCAGTTTAGTGGGAAGGGGATGGGCCACTGAAGCTTTCTTT. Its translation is CASSLVGRGWATEAFF.